This note documents a single TCR beta chain sequence. CDR3 size: 15 residues. Trimming took 5 bases from V and 5 from J; bases not matched to a gene: 7. CDR1 and CDR2 (germline): SEHNR, FQNEAQ (reference sequence). The data were obtained in a study of control samples from healthy donors and cancer patients. Here immunoSEQ multiplex PCR was the method, and the copy in TCRdb shows in-frame clones only, minus some. The sample has 80,000 or so clones, 85% to 95% seen once; the top ten hold about 6.2%. This sequence was found in a middle-aged woman in good health. Material: blood. The rearrangement joins TRBV7-9 to TRBJ2-2, with 8 bases lining up with TRBD2. The CDR3 nucleotides are TGTGCCAGCAGCCTTAGCGGGACATATACCGGGGAGCTGTTTTTT. Its translation is CASSLSGTYTGELFF.